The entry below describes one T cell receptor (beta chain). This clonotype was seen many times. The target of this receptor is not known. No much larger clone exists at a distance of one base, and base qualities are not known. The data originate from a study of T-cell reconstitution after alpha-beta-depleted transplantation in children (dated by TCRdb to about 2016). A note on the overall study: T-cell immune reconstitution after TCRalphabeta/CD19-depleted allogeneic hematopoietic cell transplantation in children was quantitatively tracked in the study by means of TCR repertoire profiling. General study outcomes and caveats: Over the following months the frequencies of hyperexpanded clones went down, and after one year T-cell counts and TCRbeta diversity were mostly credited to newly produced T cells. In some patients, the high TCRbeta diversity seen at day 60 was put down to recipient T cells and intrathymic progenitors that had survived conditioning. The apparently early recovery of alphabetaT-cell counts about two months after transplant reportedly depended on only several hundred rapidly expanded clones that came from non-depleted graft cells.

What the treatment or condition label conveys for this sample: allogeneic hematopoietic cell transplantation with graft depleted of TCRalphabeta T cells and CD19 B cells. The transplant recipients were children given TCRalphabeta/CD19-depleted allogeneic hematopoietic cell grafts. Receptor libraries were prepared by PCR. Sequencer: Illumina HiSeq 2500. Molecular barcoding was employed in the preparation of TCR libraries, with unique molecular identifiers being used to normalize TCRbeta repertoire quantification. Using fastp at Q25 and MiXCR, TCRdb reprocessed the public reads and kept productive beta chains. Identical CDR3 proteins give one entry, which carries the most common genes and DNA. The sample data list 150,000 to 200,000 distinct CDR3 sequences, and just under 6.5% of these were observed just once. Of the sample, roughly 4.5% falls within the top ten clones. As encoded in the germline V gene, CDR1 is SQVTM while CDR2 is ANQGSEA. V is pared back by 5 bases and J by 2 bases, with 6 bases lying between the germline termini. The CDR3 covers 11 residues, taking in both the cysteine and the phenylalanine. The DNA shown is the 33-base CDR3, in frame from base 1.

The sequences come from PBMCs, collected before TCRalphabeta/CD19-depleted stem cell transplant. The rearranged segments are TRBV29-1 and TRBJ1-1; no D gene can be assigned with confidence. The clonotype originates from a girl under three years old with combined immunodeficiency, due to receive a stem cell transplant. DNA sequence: TGCAGCGTTCACAGAAACACTGAAGCTTTCTTT. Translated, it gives CSVHRNTEAFF.